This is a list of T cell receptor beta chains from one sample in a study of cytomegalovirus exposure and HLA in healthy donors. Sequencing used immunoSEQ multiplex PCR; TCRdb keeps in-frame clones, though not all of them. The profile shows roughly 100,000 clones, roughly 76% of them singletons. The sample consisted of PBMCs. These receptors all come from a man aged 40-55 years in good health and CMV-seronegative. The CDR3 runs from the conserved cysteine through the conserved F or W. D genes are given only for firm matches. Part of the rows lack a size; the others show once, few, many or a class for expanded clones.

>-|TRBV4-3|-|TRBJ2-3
TGCGCCAGCAGCCAAGATCGGGAGTTTAGCACAGATACGCAGTATTTT
CASSQDREFSTDTQYF
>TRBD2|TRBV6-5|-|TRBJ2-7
TGTGCCAGTCAAGCGGGAGGGGTCTACGAGCAGTACTTC
CASQAGGVYEQYF
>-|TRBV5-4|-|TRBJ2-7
TGTGCCAGCAGCTTCTCGGAGGGGAGCTACGAGCAGTACTTC
CASSFSEGSYEQYF
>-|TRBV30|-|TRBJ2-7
TGTGCCTGGAGTGTAGAGCAGGGCCCCTACGAGCAGTACTTC
CAWSVEQGPYEQYF
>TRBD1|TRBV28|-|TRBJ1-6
TGTGCCAGCAGCCGCTGGACAGGGGGCATTCATTCACCCCTCCACTTT
CASSRWTGGIHSPLHF
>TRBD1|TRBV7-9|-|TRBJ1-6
TGTGCCAGCAGCGAACGGGACAGGTTTAGCTCCTATAATTCACCCCTCCACTTT
CASSERDRFSSYNSPLHF
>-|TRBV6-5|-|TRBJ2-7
TGTGCCAGCAGAAGGACAGAGAGCTACGAGCAGTACTTC
CASRRTESYEQYF
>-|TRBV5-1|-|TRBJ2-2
TGCGCCAGCAGCTGGAGTCCCGGGGAGCTGTTTTTT
CASSWSPGELFF
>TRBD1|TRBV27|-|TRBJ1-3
TGTGCCAGCACACCGACAGGGACCTCTGGAAACACCATATATTTT
CASTPTGTSGNTIYF
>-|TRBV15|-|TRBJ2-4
TGTGCCACCAGCAGACTTACTAGGATTGGGGACATTCAGTACTTC
CATSRLTRIGDIQYF
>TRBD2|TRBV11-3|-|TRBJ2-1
TGTGCCAGCAGCTTAGCCCGGACTAGCGGGGGGGCTTACAATGAGCAGTTCTTC
CASSLARTSGGAYNEQFF
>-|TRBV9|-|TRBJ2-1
TGTGCCAGCAATATGCGGGGTAGCTCCTACAATGAGCAGTTCTTC
CASNMRGSSYNEQFF
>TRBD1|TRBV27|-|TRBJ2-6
TGTGCCAGCAAACTACAGGGGGCTGGGGCCAACGTCCTGACTTTC
CASKLQGAGANVLTF
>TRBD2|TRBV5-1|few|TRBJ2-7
TGCGCCAGCAGCTTGTCATTATTCCGGGAGGCACCCACCGCTGTGCAGTACTTC
CASSLSLFREAPTAVQYF
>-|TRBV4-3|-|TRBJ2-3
TGCGCCAGCAGCCAAGAATTGAGATCCTACAGTGATACGCAGTATTTT
CASSQELRSYSDTQYF
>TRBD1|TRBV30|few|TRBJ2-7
TGTGCCTGGGCCTCAGGGGGCGGCGACGAGCAGTACTTC
CAWASGGGDEQYF
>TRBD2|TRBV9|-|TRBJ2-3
TGTGCCAGCAGCGGGACCTTAGCGGGGGGGCGAGGAGATACGCAGTATTTT
CASSGTLAGGRGDTQYF
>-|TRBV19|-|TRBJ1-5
TGTGCCATATCGAGGACGGGAGGCACTCAGCCCCAGCATTTT
CAISRTGGTQPQHF
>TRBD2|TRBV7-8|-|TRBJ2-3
TGTGCCAGCAGCAAAAGCGGGGGGGCGGCGACAGATACGCAGTATTTT
CASSKSGGAATDTQYF
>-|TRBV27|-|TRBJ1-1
TGTGCCAGCAGTTTATCGACGGGGATGACTGAAGCTTTCTTT
CASSLSTGMTEAFF